These 26 T cell receptor beta chains originate from one sample sequenced in a study of HIV-infected patients and healthy controls (dated by TCRdb to the mid-2010s). Libraries were prepared through 5' RACE. Instrument on record: Illumina MiSeq. Using SuperScript III with primers targeting the alpha and beta constant regions, 500 to 550 ng of RNA was reverse transcribed. Alpha and beta chain libraries were generated separately via chain-specific third strand synthesis with multiplexing indices. TCRdb passed the public sequencing reads through fastp at Q25 and MiXCR, retaining productive beta sequences. Duplicate CDR3 protein sequences are folded into a single record with the most common DNA and genes. This sample gives roughly 18,000 distinct CDR3 sequences in total; 9% to 15% of them show up just once. Over 8.5% of the sample rests with the top ten. Whole blood was used without cell fractionation, so the repertoire reflected all unsorted peripheral T cells.

Input material: blood. Every receptor here comes from an adult in good health.

V gene TRBV6-1 combines with J gene TRBJ2-1, with D perhaps TRBD1 (5 bases). V was clipped by 6 bases and J by 1 base, with 13 bases between them. Germline V gene lookup returns CDR1 MNHNS and CDR2 SASEGT. This CDR3 spans 15 amino acids. The CDR3 DNA reads as TGTGCCAGCAGGGTTTTCAGGGAATCCTACAATGAGCAGTTCTTC. Protein: CASRVFRESYNEQFF.

The chain uses TRBV6-1 and TRBJ1-5, with D maybe TRBD1 (6 bases). This CDR3 contains 14 residues. Germline V gives CDR1 MNHNS, CDR2 SASEGT. Between the trimmed V and J ends, which lost 4 bases and 3 bases, there was a span of 10 bases. The CDR3 is CASSADRYNQPQHF. For the CDR3, the DNA is TGTGCCAGCAGTGCTGACAGGTACAATCAGCCCCAGCATTTT.

The V gene is TRBV20-1, the J gene TRBJ2-3; 11 nucleotides agree with TRBD1. J was trimmed by 6 bases and V by 5 bases; bases with no gene match: 10. This CDR3 has 15 amino acids. CDR1 and CDR2 from the germline V gene are DFQATT and SNEGSKA (reference sequence). CDR3: CSAFVVGQGDDTQYF. CDR3 nucleotide sequence: TGCAGTGCTTTCGTCGTGGGACAGGGGGACGATACGCAGTATTTT.

This clonotype is categorized as medium-sized. The chain uses TRBV5-1 and TRBJ1-1; D perhaps matches TRBD1 (5 bases). Trimming pared 3 bases from V and 4 bases from J, leaving 13 bases between. The CDR3 is 14 residues long. Germline-derived CDR1 and CDR2 are SGHRS and YFSETQ. DNA for the CDR3: TGCGCCAGCAGCTCACGGCGAGGGGCCACTGAAGCTTTCTTT. This encodes CASSSRRGATEAFF.

This clonotype appeared many times. The J gene is TRBJ1-5, the V gene TRBV2; 8 positions match TRBD1. Per the germline V gene, CDR1 is SNHLY and CDR2 is FYNNEI. The ends lost 2 bases at V and 4 bases at J; junction bases unmatched: 4. The CDR3 spans 15 residues. The CDR3 DNA reads as TGTGCCAGCAGTGAACAGGGGGCCGGGAATCAGCCCCAGCATTTT. It encodes CASSEQGAGNQPQHF.

At least ten counts were recorded for this clonotype. The chain employs TRBV27 and TRBJ2-1, with a possible D match to TRBD1 (6 bases). V lost 4 bases to trimming and J lost 9 bases, with 19 bases between them. The CDR3 has 15 residues. Germline V lookup: CDR1 MNHEY, CDR2 SMNVEV (reference sequence). CDR3 DNA: TGTGCCAGCAGTTCCGGACAGACAATAGTGGTTGAGCAGTTCTTC. Its protein is CASSSGQTIVVEQFF.

In its sample, this clonotype ranks as medium-sized. The rearrangement joins TRBV7-6 to TRBJ2-1, with 10 bases identical to TRBD2. V dropped 6 bases and J dropped 1; count of bases not matched to a gene: 6. The CDR3 consists of 16 residues. CDR1 and CDR2 from the germline V gene are SGHVS and FNYEAQ. The CDR3 nucleotides are TGTGCCAGCAGACGAAGCGGGGGGGCTTCCTACAATGAGCAGTTCTTC. Translated, it gives CASRRSGGASYNEQFF.

This clonotype appeared many times. This sequence joins TRBV20-1 and TRBJ2-3; TRBD1 matches at 9 bases. This CDR3 contains 14 residues. Germline CDR1 and CDR2: DFQATT and SNEGSKA (reference sequence). V dropped 8 bases and J dropped 5; count of bases not matched to a gene: 11. The CDR3, as DNA: TGCAGTTCTGAGACCGGGACAGGGCGAGATACGCAGTATTTT. Protein product: CSSETGTGRDTQYF.

This clonotype is medium-sized in the sample. The V gene is TRBV3-1, the J gene TRBJ2-2; no reliable D call. The germline V gene encodes CDR1 LGHDT and CDR2 YNNKEL (reference sequence). V was clipped by 4 bases and J by 8 bases, with 14 bases between them. CDR3 length: 14 amino acids. The CDR3, as DNA: TGTGCCAGCAGCCCCCGATCGAATGTAGGGGAGCTGTTTTTT. Residues: CASSPRSNVGELFF. Using reference TRBV3-1 and TRBJ2-2 for the parts outside the CDR3, the full variable domain is DTAVSQTPKYLVTQMGNDKSIKCEQNLGHDTMYWYKQDSKKFLKIMFSYNNKELIINETVPNRFSPKSPDKAHLNLHINSLELGDSAVYFCASSPRSNVGELFFGEGSRLTVL.

This clonotype is medium-sized (0.01 to 0.1%) in the sample. The chain carries TRBV5-1 and TRBJ2-3; TRBD2 might be the D (5 bases). Germline-derived CDR1 and CDR2 are SGHRS and YFSETQ. V was cut by 5 bases and J by 5 bases, with 15 bases left in between. This CDR3 has 14 amino acids. CDR3 sequence reads: CASSLSGLQDTQYF. The CDR3 DNA reads TGCGCCAGCAGTCTCAGCGGTTTGCAAGATACGCAGTATTTT.

V usage is TRBV12-3 or TRBV12-4 and J usage is TRBJ2-4, with 15 bases matching TRBD2. This CDR3 contains 17 residues. With V trimmed by 5 bases and J by 7 bases, 9 bases remained unmatched. The CDR3 sequence is CASSQPGLAGGRNIQYF. CDR3 DNA: TGTGCCAGCAGTCAACCGGGACTAGCGGGGGGAAGGAACATTCAGTACTTC.

This clonotype has more than one count but fewer than ten. The chain combines TRBV5-5 with TRBJ1-4; D ambiguous. This CDR3 has 15 amino acids. V was shortened by 2 bases and J by 6 bases, with 14 bases between the two germline ends. Germline-derived CDR1 and CDR2 are SGHKS and YYEKEE (reference sequence). In DNA, the CDR3 is TGTGCCAGCAGCTTTTTGGGGAGGAACGATGAAAAACTGTTTTTT. Its translation is CASSFLGRNDEKLFF.

Ten or more counts support this clonotype. The gene calls are TRBV20-1 and TRBJ1-5; no firm D call. The length of the CDR3 is 12 residues. Germline V gives CDR1 DFQATT, CDR2 SNEGSKA (reference sequence). The germline V and J ends were trimmed by 3 bases and 5 bases, with 8 bases remaining between them. CDR3 sequence (DNA): TGCAGTGCTAGGCGAGCGCATCAGCCCCAGCATTTT. Its protein product is CSARRAHQPQHF.

CDR3 in amino acids: CASTPGDQGGLSTQYF. In nucleotides, the CDR3 is TGTGCCAGCACCCCGGGGGATCAAGGAGGGTTGAGCACGCAGTATTTT. The V gene is TRBV12-3 or TRBV12-4, the J gene TRBJ2-3; weak D call: TRBD2 (6 bases). V lost 7 bases to trimming and J lost 9 bases, with 26 bases between them. The CDR3 spans 16 residues.

This clonotype was counted many times. J is TRBJ2-6 and V is TRBV3-1; D may be TRBD1 (5 bases). The V gene's germline CDR1 is LGHDT and CDR2 YNNKEL (reference sequence). This CDR3 is built from 18 residues. Trimming stripped 4 bases from V and 0 bases from J, with 16 bases between. CDR3 protein: CASSLTTHRFSGANVLTF. Written as DNA, the CDR3 is TGTGCCAGCAGCCTAACAACCCACAGGTTCTCTGGGGCCAACGTCCTGACTTTC.

This clonotype appeared many times. The V and J genes are TRBV10-2 and TRBJ1-2; perhaps TRBD1 as D (5 bases). CDR3 size: 15 residues. V was clipped by 0 bases and J by 5 bases, with 13 bases between them. Germline V gene sequence: CDR1 WSHSY, CDR2 SAAADI. CDR3 nucleotide sequence: TGCGCCAGCAGTGAGTCGTCTGGGGCTGGGTATGGCTACACCTTC. This encodes CASSESSGAGYGYTF.

The table lists this clonotype with many counts. The chain couples TRBV5-1 to TRBJ1-6; a weak D match, TRBD1 (6 bases). The V gene lost 1 base and the J gene lost 6 bases, with 8 bases spanning the gap. This CDR3 spans 14 amino acids. CDR1 is SGHRS, CDR2 YFSETQ, per germline. CDR3 region: CASSLTGPNSPLHF. The CDR3 coding sequence is TGCGCCAGCAGCTTGACAGGGCCTAATTCACCCCTCCACTTT. Using reference TRBV5-1 and TRBJ1-6 for the parts outside the CDR3, the full variable domain is KAGVTQTPRYLIKTRGQQVTLSCSPISGHRSVSWYQQTPGQGLQFLFEYFSETQRNKGNFPGRFSGRQFSNSRSEMNVSTLELGDSALYLCASSLTGPNSPLHFGNGTRLTVT.

The J gene is TRBJ2-1, the V gene TRBV12-3 or TRBV12-4, with TRBD2 identical over 13 bases. The CDR3 is 17 amino acids. The V gene end was trimmed by 10 bases and the J gene end by 6 bases; junction bases not matched to a gene: 15. In DNA, the CDR3 is TGTGCCACCCTCCCGTTGACCGGACTAGCGGGGGCCAATGAGCAGTTCTTC. This gives the protein CATLPLTGLAGANEQFF.

This clonotype was counted between two and nine times. The chain combines TRBV7-9 with TRBJ2-7; D not certain. Germline loops: CDR1 SEHNR, CDR2 FQNEAQ (reference sequence). The CDR3 runs to 14 residues. Trimming removed 5 bases at V and 1 base at J, with 12 bases between. The DNA of the CDR3 is TGTGCCAGCAGCACCTCCGCCCGGTCCTACGAGCAGTACTTC. This gives the protein CASSTSARSYEQYF. Full variable domain (outside the CDR3, taken from reference TRBV7-9 and TRBJ2-7): DTGVSQNPRHKITKRGQNVTFRCDPISEHNRLYWYRQTLGQGPEFLTYFQNEAQLEKSRLLSDRFSAERPKGSFSTLEIQRTEQGDSAMYLCASSTSARSYEQYFGPGTRLTVT.

A single count supports this clonotype. A much larger clone is a single base away; this may be a read error. This chain uses TRBV19 with TRBJ1-5; maybe TRBD1 (5 bases). The germline V gene has CDR1 LNHDA and CDR2 SQIVND (reference sequence). This CDR3 spans 15 amino acids. The CDR3 here is CASRAGHPSNQTQHF. The CDR3 DNA reads as TGTGCCAGTAGGGCCGGACACCCTAGCAATCAGACCCAGCATTTT.

This clonotype has at least ten counts. J is TRBJ2-7 and V is TRBV18; D is tentatively TRBD1 or TRBD2 (5 bases each). V lost 2 bases and J lost 11, with 22 bases in between. The CDR3 has 15 residues. Germline V CDR1 and CDR2: KGHSH, LQKENI. The CDR3 region is CASSPTGTSLLPEYF. In DNA, the CDR3 is TGTGCCAGCTCACCAACGGGGACCTCACTGCTCCCTGAGTACTTC.

By its share, this clonotype is medium-sized (0.01 to 0.1%). The genes are TRBV6-5 and TRBJ1-4; D is uncertain. The ends were cut back, 2 bases at V and 8 bases at J, with 12 bases in the middle. Germline V gene lookup returns CDR1 MNHEY and CDR2 SVGAGI. The CDR3 length is 14 residues. The CDR3 protein is CASSYLGSEEKLFF. The CDR3 bases are TGTGCCAGCAGTTACCTTGGGTCGGAGGAAAAACTGTTTTTT.

This clonotype was found many times. The J gene is TRBJ2-3, the V gene TRBV4-3; weak D call: TRBD2 (6 bases). CDR1 LGHNA and CDR2 YSLEER come from the germline V gene. The CDR3 length is 15 residues. V was pared by 0 bases and J by 4 bases, with 11 bases between. The CDR3 bases are TGCGCCAGCAGCCAAGATCTGGCTAGCGCAGATACGCAGTATTTT. It codes for CASSQDLASADTQYF.

By sample share, this clonotype is medium-sized. The chain joins TRBV9 to TRBJ1-2, with no clear D. Per the germline V gene, CDR1 is SGDLS and CDR2 is YYNGEE. The V and J ends lost 0 bases and 2 bases respectively, with 5 bases between them. This CDR3 is 13 amino acids long. This chain's CDR3 is CASSVAENYGYTF. CDR3 DNA sequence: TGTGCCAGCAGCGTAGCAGAGAACTATGGCTACACCTTC.

This clonotype was observed at least ten times. The chain links TRBV19 to TRBJ2-2, with D possibly being TRBD2 (6 bases). The CDR3 loop spans 16 amino acids. V was shortened by 6 bases and J by 1 base, with 15 bases between the two germline ends. CDR1 and CDR2 (germline): LNHDA, SQIVND (reference sequence). The CDR3 is CASSTRGLGNTGELFF. For the CDR3, the DNA is TGTGCCAGTAGCACCCGGGGACTCGGGAACACCGGGGAGCTGTTTTTT.

By frequency in the sample, this clonotype is medium-sized. The chain joins TRBV5-1 to TRBJ1-2, with a weak D call TRBD1 (6 bases). The V and J ends lost 4 bases and 3 bases respectively, with 16 bases between them. This CDR3 comprises 15 residues. CDR1 and CDR2 from the germline V gene are SGHRS and YFSETQ. The CDR3 here is CASSVGTNKDYGYTF. The CDR3 DNA follows: TGCGCCAGCAGCGTCGGGACAAACAAGGACTATGGCTACACCTTC.